The rows below give T cell receptor beta chains drawn from one sample of a study of OX40 agonist ivuxolimab in advanced cancers. TCRdb's table, derived via immunoSEQ multiplex PCR, lists solely in-frame clones and lacks some. The repertoire consists of roughly 22,000 clones, with about nine tenths occurring once and the leading ten covering approximately 30%. Specimen: CD4+ or CD8+ T cells sorted from blood, collected in a trial of the OX40 agonist ivuxolimab. These receptor sequences come from an adult with an advanced solid tumor such as melanoma, head and neck, liver or kidney cancer. CDR3s include the opening cysteine and the closing phenylalanine or tryptophan. The D gene is left open where the match is weak. Clone size is not always given. Where it is, it says once, few, many or a class for expanded clones.

clone_size d_call j_call v_call cdr3_nt cdr3_aa
. . TRBJ2-2 TRBV10-3 TGTGCCAGCAGTTACGACCGTAGCCCATCCGGGGAGCTGTTTTTT CASSYDRSPSGELFF
. . TRBJ2-1 TRBV7-8 TGTGCCAGCAGCTTAGCGCCGGGTGGGTCCTACAATGAGCAGTTCTTC CASSLAPGGSYNEQFF
. TRBD1 TRBJ2-2 TRBV4-3 TGCGCCAGCAGCCACCAAGACAGGGCGAACACCGGGGAGCTGTTTTTT CASSHQDRANTGELFF
once . TRBJ2-1 TRBV11-3 TGTGCCAGCAGCTTGCGGTCCCCCTACAATGAGCAGTTCTTC CASSLRSPYNEQFF
. . TRBJ2-7 TRBV11-2 TGTGCCAGCAGCTCTCGAGGAATCGGGAACTCCTACGAGCAGTACTTC CASSSRGIGNSYEQYF
. . TRBJ2-1 TRBV9 TGTGCCAGCAGCGTAGGATCGGGACCTATCAATGAGCAGTTCTTC CASSVGSGPINEQFF
. . TRBJ2-5 TRBV9 TGTGCCAGCAGCGTAGAACAGAGCCAAGAGACCCAGTACTTC CASSVEQSQETQYF
. TRBD2 TRBJ2-1 TRBV11-2 TGTGCCAGCAGCTTAGACCCACTAGCGGGCATTGAGCAGTTCTTC CASSLDPLAGIEQFF
. TRBD2 TRBJ2-1 TRBV29-1 TGCAGCGTTGCGGGACTAGCGGGAGCCTACAATGAGCAGTTCTTC CSVAGLAGAYNEQFF
once TRBD2 TRBJ2-2 TRBV2 TGTGCCAGCAGTGACGCTAGCGGGAATACCGGGGAGCTGTTTTTT CASSDASGNTGELFF
. . TRBJ1-3 TRBV11-3 TGTGCCAGCAGCTTCGACACACGCTTCTCTGGAAACACCATATATTTT CASSFDTRFSGNTIYF
. TRBD2 TRBJ2-1 TRBV11-3 TGTGCCAGCAGCTTAGTGGGGGGACTAGCGGGAGGCTACAACAACAATGAGCAGTTCTTC CASSLVGGLAGGYNNNEQFF
. TRBD2 TRBJ2-1 TRBV28 TGTGCCAGCAGCCCGGGACTAGCGGGAGTAGAGCAGTTCTTC CASSPGLAGVEQFF
. . TRBJ2-1 TRBV27 TGTGCCAGCAGTTTTAAAGCCTACAATGAGCAGTTCTTC CASSFKAYNEQFF
. . TRBJ1-5 TRBV6-1 TGTGCCACCATTGATCCCACGTATAGCAATCAGCCCCAGCATTTT CATIDPTYSNQPQHF
. . TRBJ1-5 TRBV6-4 TGTGCCAGCAGTGACTCTCCGGACGGGAATCAGCCCCAGCATTTT CASSDSPDGNQPQHF